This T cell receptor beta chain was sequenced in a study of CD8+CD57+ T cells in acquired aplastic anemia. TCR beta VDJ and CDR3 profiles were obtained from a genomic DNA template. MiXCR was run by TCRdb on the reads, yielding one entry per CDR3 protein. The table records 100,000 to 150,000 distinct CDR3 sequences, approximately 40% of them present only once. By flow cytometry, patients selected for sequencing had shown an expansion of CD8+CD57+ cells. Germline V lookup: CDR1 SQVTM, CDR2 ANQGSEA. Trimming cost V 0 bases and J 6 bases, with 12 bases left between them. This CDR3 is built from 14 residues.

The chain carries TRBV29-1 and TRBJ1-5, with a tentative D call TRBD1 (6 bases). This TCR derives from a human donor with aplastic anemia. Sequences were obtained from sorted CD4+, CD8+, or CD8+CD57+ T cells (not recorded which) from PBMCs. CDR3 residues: CSVEDRGERQPQHF. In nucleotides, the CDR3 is TGCAGCGTTGAAGACAGGGGAGAACGTCAGCCCCAGCATTTT.